This T cell receptor beta chain was obtained from a study of response to subunit inactivated influenza vaccine. This clonotype was counted between two and nine times. Its antigen is still unknown. MiXCR, run by TCRdb on the RT-PCR reads, gives a single entry per CDR3 protein. The repertoire consists of hundreds of thousands of distinct CDR3 sequences, with 20% to 25% occurring once and the leading ten covering about a tenth. In germline, CDR1 is SGDLS, CDR2 YYNGEE. The CDR3 loop spans 18 amino acids. J was trimmed by 6 bases and V by 0 bases; bases with no gene match: 12. Broader study findings: The authors proposed limited new T cell recruitment per seasonal influenza vaccination.

The source is a man between 45 and 75 years old who received an inactivated influenza vaccine. The V gene is TRBV9, the J gene TRBJ2-5; 12 positions match TRBD2. The specimen comprised PBMCs from blood, sampled less than 22 months after vaccination. The CDR3 region has the DNA TGTGCCAGCAGCGTAGGGGGTCTTACTAGCGGGGGGCTGCAGACCCAGTACTTC. It specifies CASSVGGLTSGGLQTQYF.